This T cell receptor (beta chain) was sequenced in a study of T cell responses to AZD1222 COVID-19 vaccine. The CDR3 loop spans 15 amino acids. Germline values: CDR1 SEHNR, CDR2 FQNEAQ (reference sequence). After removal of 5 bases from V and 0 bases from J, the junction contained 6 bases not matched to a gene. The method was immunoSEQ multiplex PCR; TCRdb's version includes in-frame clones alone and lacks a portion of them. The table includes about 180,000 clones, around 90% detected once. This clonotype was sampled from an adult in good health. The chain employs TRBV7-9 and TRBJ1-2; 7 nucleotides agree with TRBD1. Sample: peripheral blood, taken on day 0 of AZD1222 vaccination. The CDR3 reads CASSRGQLANYGYTF. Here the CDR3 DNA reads TGTGCCAGCAGCCGGGGACAGCTAGCTAACTATGGCTACACCTTC.